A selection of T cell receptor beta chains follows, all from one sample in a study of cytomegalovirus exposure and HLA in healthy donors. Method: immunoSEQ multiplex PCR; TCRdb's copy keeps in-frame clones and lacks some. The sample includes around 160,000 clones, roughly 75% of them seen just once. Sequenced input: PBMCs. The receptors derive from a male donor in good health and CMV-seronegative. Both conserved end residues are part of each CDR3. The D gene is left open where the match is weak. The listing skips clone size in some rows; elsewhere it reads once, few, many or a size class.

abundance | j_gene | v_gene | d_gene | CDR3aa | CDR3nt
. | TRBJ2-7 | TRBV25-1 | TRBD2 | CASSLAEGTYEQYF | TGTGCCAGCAGTCTAGCGGAAGGAACCTACGAGCAGTACTTC
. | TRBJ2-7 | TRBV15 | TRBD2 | CATSRDNQLAGGHEQYF | TGTGCCACCAGCAGAGATAATCAGCTAGCGGGAGGGCACGAGCAGTACTTC
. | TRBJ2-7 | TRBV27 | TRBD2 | CASTVSGRLDEQYF | TGTGCCAGCACCGTTAGCGGGAGGTTGGACGAGCAGTACTTC
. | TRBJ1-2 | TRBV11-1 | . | CASSLGQLDGYTF | TGTGCCAGCAGCTTAGGACAGCTGGATGGCTACACCTTC
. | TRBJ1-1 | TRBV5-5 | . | CASSLSYTEAFF | TGTGCCAGCAGCTTGTCCTACACTGAAGCTTTCTTT
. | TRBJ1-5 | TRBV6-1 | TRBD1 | CASVQGDNQPQHF | TGTGCCAGCGTACAGGGGGACAATCAGCCCCAGCATTTT
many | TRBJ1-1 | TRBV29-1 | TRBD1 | CSVRTGGNTEAFF | TGCAGCGTCCGGACAGGGGGGAACACTGAAGCTTTCTTT
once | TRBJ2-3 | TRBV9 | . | CASSVGGVADTQYF | TGTGCCAGCAGCGTAGGGGGAGTGGCAGATACGCAGTATTTT
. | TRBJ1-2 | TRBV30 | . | CAWSVMANGYGYTF | TGTGCCTGGAGTGTAATGGCCAATGGCTATGGCTACACCTTC
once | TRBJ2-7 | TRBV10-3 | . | CAIRISGTHEQYF | TGTGCCATCAGAATATCCGGGACACACGAGCAGTACTTC
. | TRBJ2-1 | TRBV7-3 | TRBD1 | CASSYTGGGSYNEQFF | TGTGCCAGCAGCTACACAGGGGGAGGCTCCTACAATGAGCAGTTCTTC
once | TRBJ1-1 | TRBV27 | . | CASRHDRLNTEAFF | TGTGCCAGCAGACACGACAGACTGAACACTGAAGCTTTCTTT
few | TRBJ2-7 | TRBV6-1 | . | CASSEAGARGYEQYF | TGTGCCAGCAGTGAAGCGGGGGCCCGGGGCTACGAGCAGTACTTC